This TCR beta chain was captured in a study of T cell repertoires in cytomegalovirus infection. Across the study: TCR beta signatures that were public indicated CMV infection and matching HLA type. General observations from the study: The cumulative frequency of public TCR beta families identified carriers of CMV plus the relevant HLA. The ex vivo response showed dominance by HLA-C-restricted CMV-specific TCR beta clonotypes.

Germline CDR1 is KGHDR and CDR2 is SFDVKD. The CDR3 totals 15 residues. V gave up 4 bases and J gave up 6 bases, with 15 bases separating them. Turning to this clonotype: Antigen: not known.

TCRdb processed the reads anew with MiXCR; each CDR3 protein has one entry. The sample lists just over 150,000 distinct CDR3 sequences, 20% to 30% occurring once. The material sequenced was PBMCs. The clonotype comes from a human donor in good health (CMV status not recorded). Some clones in this sample may be carry-over from other donors' samples. The chain is built from TRBV24-1 and TRBJ2-1; D possibly corresponds to TRBD2 (5 bases). CDR3 residues: CATSDPLAPVNEQFF. The CDR3 nucleotides are TGTGCCACCAGTGACCCTCTAGCCCCTGTCAATGAGCAGTTCTTC.